Following are 20 T cell receptor beta chains from one sample sequenced in a study of control samples from healthy donors and cancer patients. Produced via immunoSEQ multiplex PCR; TCRdb's table is partial and in-frame only. This sample has 120,000 or so clones; around 86% occur once, and the top ten carry around 8.7%. Sequenced input: blood. The source is a man aged 35-49 years in good health.

The chain combines TRBV7-2 with TRBJ1-6; D unresolved. Trimming removed 7 bases at V and 11 bases at J, with 15 bases between. The CDR3 length is 13 residues. The germline CDR1 and CDR2 sequences are SGHTA and FQGNSA. The CDR3 nucleotides are TGTGCCAGCACCGAGACCAAACGAACACCCCTCCACTTT. Protein product: CASTETKRTPLHF.

CDR3 protein: CASGLVLLGNRADYEQYF. In nucleotides, the CDR3 is TGTGCTAGTGGTTTGGTACTGCTAGGGAACCGGGCCGACTACGAGCAGTACTTC. The chain has TRBV12-5 and TRBJ2-7; D call uncertain. CDR1 and CDR2 from the germline V gene are LGHNT and FRNRAP. Trimming pared 0 bases from V and 3 bases from J, leaving 21 bases between. There are 18 residues in the CDR3.

The chain combines TRBV18 with TRBJ2-7; D not resolved. Trimming took off 0 bases at V and 3 bases at J, with 9 bases between the two ends. Looked up from germline, CDR1 is KGHSH and CDR2 is LQKENI. The CDR3 covers 14 residues. The chain's CDR3 is CASSPPTIFYEQYF. CDR3 coding DNA: TGTGCCAGCTCACCACCAACAATTTTCTACGAGCAGTACTTC.

The chain couples TRBV27 to TRBJ2-7; 9 bases agree with TRBD1. The CDR3 extends over 13 amino acids. The V segment lost 8 bases and the J segment 2 bases; nucleotides outside the gene matches: 4. Germline CDR1 and CDR2: MNHEY and SMNVEV (reference sequence). This CDR3 reads CASWTGVPYEQYF. The CDR3 bases are TGTGCCAGCTGGACAGGGGTCCCCTACGAGCAGTACTTC.

J is TRBJ1-1 and V is TRBV9, with D tentatively TRBD1 (6 bases). Germline CDR1 reads SGDLS; CDR2 reads YYNGEE. The V end was cut by 0 bases, the J end by 3 bases, with 12 bases between. The CDR3 contains 15 residues. The DNA of the CDR3 is TGTGCCAGCAGCGTAGAGGTAGGGGGGGACACTGAAGCTTTCTTT. Its translation: CASSVEVGGDTEAFF.

The V gene is TRBV30, the J gene TRBJ2-3, with 7 bases aligning to TRBD2. Germline assignment: CDR1 GTSNPN and CDR2 SVGIG (reference sequence). This CDR3 has 16 residues. V lost 2 bases and J lost 4; bases outside the gene matches: 12. The CDR3 loop is CAWSNGGLIGADTQYF. In DNA form, the CDR3 reads TGTGCCTGGAGTAATGGGGGACTAATCGGAGCAGATACGCAGTATTTT.

The genes are TRBV29-1 and TRBJ2-5; 8 positions agree with TRBD1. Germline loops: CDR1 SQVTM, CDR2 ANQGSEA. The ends lost 4 bases at V and 3 bases at J; junction bases unmatched: 7. The CDR3 consists of 14 residues. The chain's CDR3 is CSVARPDREETQYF. DNA of the CDR3: TGCAGCGTTGCCCGGCCGGACAGGGAAGAGACCCAGTACTTC.

This clone was recorded many times. The chain combines TRBV7-2 with TRBJ1-5, with D tentatively TRBD1 (5 bases). The CDR3 runs to 14 residues. V lost 1 base and J 6 bases, leaving 10 bases between the germline ends. The germline V gene has CDR1 SGHTA and CDR2 FQGNSA. CDR3 sequence: CASSLDGGGQPQHF. DNA of the CDR3: TGTGCCAGCAGCTTAGATGGGGGTGGTCAGCCCCAGCATTTT.

The chain carries TRBV19 and TRBJ1-2; TRBD1 is a possible D gene (6 bases). With 5 bases removed from V and 4 bases from J, the gap between germline ends came to 17 bases. The CDR3 consists of 15 residues. Germline assignment: CDR1 LNHDA and CDR2 SQIVND (reference sequence). CDR3 loop: CASSASGGGSYGYTF. CDR3 bases: TGTGCCAGTAGTGCGTCGGGGGGCGGCAGCTATGGCTACACCTTC.

This chain links TRBV6-2 or TRBV6-3 with TRBJ2-3; possibly TRBD2 for D (5 bases). Germline V CDR1 and CDR2: MNHEY, SVGEGT. Trimming removed 2 bases at V and 1 base at J, with 16 bases between. The CDR3 contains 17 residues. This CDR3 is CASSYRRTAVGTDTQYF. In nucleotides, the CDR3 is TGTGCCAGCAGTTACCGACGGACTGCGGTGGGCACAGATACGCAGTATTTT.

This chain links TRBV11-3 with TRBJ2-7; 7 bases are a match to TRBD1. The CDR3 contains 17 residues. The germline gives CDR1 SGHNT, CDR2 YENEEA. V gave up 4 bases and J gave up 4 bases; unmatched junction bases: 16. CDR3 DNA: TGTGCCAGCAGCTCCACCCGGGACAGCGATTTTCCGTACGAGCAGTACTTC. It yields the protein CASSSTRDSDFPYEQYF.

V gene TRBV19 combines with J gene TRBJ2-7, with 14 bases identical to TRBD2. Germline loops: CDR1 LNHDA, CDR2 SQIVND (reference sequence). The V gene end was trimmed by 4 bases and the J gene end by 3 bases; junction bases not matched to a gene: 5. The CDR3 extends over 16 amino acids. CDR3 amino acids: CASSTGTSGGYYEQYF. CDR3 coding DNA: TGTGCCAGTAGTACGGGGACTAGCGGGGGATACTACGAGCAGTACTTC.

V is TRBV30 and J is TRBJ1-1, with 7 bases matching TRBD1. Germline CDR1 GTSNPN, CDR2 SVGIG (reference sequence). This CDR3 has 14 residues. J was trimmed by 2 bases and V by 2 bases; bases with no gene match: 5. The CDR3 DNA reads TGTGCCTGGAGTCCGGACAGGTACAACACTGAAGCTTTCTTT. It yields the protein CAWSPDRYNTEAFF.

This chain uses TRBV12-3 or TRBV12-4 with TRBJ1-2; D unresolved. The CDR3 is made up of 12 amino acids. Trimming pared 6 bases from V and 2 bases from J, leaving 7 bases between. This CDR3 is CASSEGNYGYTF. The CDR3 nucleotides read TGTGCCAGCAGCGAAGGGAACTATGGCTACACCTTC.

The CDR3 sequence: CASSLETSYEQFF. For the CDR3, the DNA is TGTGCCAGCAGTTTAGAGACTAGCTATGAGCAGTTCTTC. This chain links TRBV12-3 or TRBV12-4 with TRBJ2-1; 7 nucleotides align to TRBD2. The CDR3 runs 13 residues. The V segment lost 1 base and the J segment 8 bases; nucleotides outside the gene matches: 2.

The chain couples TRBV9 to TRBJ2-3; the D is unclear. There are 16 residues in the CDR3. CDR1 is SGDLS and CDR2 is YYNGEE in the germline V gene. Trimming removed 0 bases from V and 3 bases from J, with 14 bases in between. The CDR3 coding sequence is TGTGCCAGCAGCGTAGCTCTTATCGCCATGACAGATACGCAGTATTTT. Translating it yields CASSVALIAMTDTQYF.

J is TRBJ2-1 and V is TRBV19, with 8 positions matching TRBD2. CDR1 LNHDA and CDR2 SQIVND come from the germline V gene (reference sequence). The CDR3 is 15 amino acids. After removal of 4 bases from V and 3 bases from J, the junction contained 5 bases not matched to a gene. In nucleotides, the CDR3 is TGTGCCAGTAGTACCGCGGGGGGTCTCTACAATGAGCAGTTCTTC. Translation: CASSTAGGLYNEQFF.

The V gene is TRBV6-5, the J gene TRBJ2-3, with no clear D. V shed 2 bases and J shed 4 bases, with 7 bases lying between them. CDR3 size: 13 residues. The germline V gene encodes CDR1 MNHEY and CDR2 SVGAGI. CDR3 in amino acids: CASSYSPPDTQYF. The CDR3 bases are TGTGCCAGCAGTTACAGTCCTCCAGATACGCAGTATTTT.

The V call is TRBV7-9, the J call TRBJ1-3; D is unresolved. Looked up from germline, CDR1 is SEHNR and CDR2 is FQNEAQ (reference sequence). V shed 3 bases and J shed 4 bases, with 7 bases lying between them. There are 13 residues in the CDR3. This CDR3 is CASSFPYGNTIYF. The CDR3 bases are TGTGCCAGCAGCTTCCCATACGGAAACACCATATATTTT.

The chain joins TRBV12-5 to TRBJ2-5, with D possibly being TRBD2 (6 bases). The CDR3 sequence is 15 residues long. Trimming stripped 5 bases from V and 4 bases from J, with 17 bases between. The germline V gene encodes CDR1 LGHNT and CDR2 FRNRAP. The CDR3 reads CASGPSWGVGETQYF. In DNA form, the CDR3 reads TGTGCTAGTGGTCCAAGTTGGGGGGTGGGAGAGACCCAGTACTTC.